Here is one TCR beta chain with its context. The Seattle patients joined while their infection was active and were tracked longitudinally afterward. Per the original methods: How many nucleated cells were present was estimated from reference gene primer amplification. Clones were sequenced by immunoSEQ multiplex PCR, and TCRdb holds only the in-frame ones, with some missing. For V, J and clone size, that table is used; D and trimming come from the DNA. The table has around 300,000 clones, roughly 90% seen once. Germline V gene sequence: CDR1 MNHEY, CDR2 SVGAGI. The CDR3 runs to 14 residues. Trimming removed 6 bases from V and 6 bases from J; junction bases left unmatched: 9. This specimen belongs to a study of blood T cell repertoires in COVID-19. The overall study: Both acute and convalescent COVID-19 samples were obtained from the United States, Italy and Spain. PBMCs, B-cell-depleted T cells, or T cells were the source of the cDNA or gDNA that made up the material.

The TCR originated in a woman in her 30s with COVID-19, enrolled during active disease. The sequencing sample was made of peripheral blood. V gene TRBV6-5 combines with J gene TRBJ2-7; TRBD1 agrees at 9 bases. In nucleotides, the CDR3 is TGTGCCAGCAGCCCCCTGGACAGGGGAGCCGAGCAGTACTTC. Its translation: CASSPLDRGAEQYF.